These 18 T cell receptor beta chains share one sample of origin, sequenced in a study of T cells after yellow fever vaccination. MiXCR was run by TCRdb on the 5' RACE reads, yielding one entry per CDR3 protein. The sample gives approximately 300,000 distinct CDR3 sequences, around 10% of which show up once; 3% to 3.5% is in the top ten. Sample: CD4+ T cells sorted from PBMCs, taken 45 days after the yellow fever booster vaccination. The receptors shown here come from a man aged 18 to 29 who received the YFV17D yellow fever vaccine.

The chain employs TRBV21-1 and TRBJ1-1. TRBV21-1 is a listed pseudogene. This CDR3 region has 16 residues. CDR3 in DNA: TGTGCCAGCAGCAAAGATATTATGGAGGGGGAAACTGAAGCTTTCTTT. It is translated as CASSKDIMEGETEAFF.

This clonotype was observed many times. V usage is TRBV7-9 and J usage is TRBJ2-2, with 7 positions matching TRBD1. The V segment lost 4 bases and the J segment 6 bases; nucleotides outside the gene matches: 11. The CDR3 extends over 16 amino acids. CDR1 is SEHNR, CDR2 FQNEAQ, per germline (reference sequence). As DNA, the CDR3 is TGTGCCAGCAGCTCACCCCCGGGACAGCAGGCCGGGGAGCTGTTTTTT. It encodes CASSSPPGQQAGELFF. The whole variable domain, remainder taken from reference TRBV7-9 and TRBJ2-2, is DTGVSQNPRHKITKRGQNVTFRCDPISEHNRLYWYRQTLGQGPEFLTYFQNEAQLEKSRLLSDRFSAERPKGSFSTLEIQRTEQGDSAMYLCASSSPPGQQAGELFFGEGSRLTVL.

J is TRBJ1-2 and V is TRBV5-1; D may be TRBD1 (5 bases). Germline assignment: CDR1 SGHRS and CDR2 YFSETQ. CDR3 size: 13 residues. Between the trimmed V and J ends, which lost 4 bases and 7 bases, there was a span of 14 bases. The CDR3 nucleotides are TGCGCCAGCAGCATGGCGGGGGGAGTTGGCTACACCTTC. It is translated as CASSMAGGVGYTF.

The chain uses TRBV9 and TRBJ2-1, with D perhaps TRBD1 (5 bases). V lost 0 bases and J lost 0, with 10 bases in between. The CDR3 contains 16 residues. Germline CDR1 reads SGDLS; CDR2 reads YYNGEE. The CDR3 spells CASSVGGRSSYNEQFF. The CDR3 DNA reads TGTGCCAGCAGCGTAGGGGGCAGGTCCTCCTACAATGAGCAGTTCTTC.

This clonotype showed up many times. CDR3 protein: CASSLAVVKNIQYF. The CDR3 DNA follows: TGTGCCAGCAGCTTAGCGGTTGTCAAAAACATTCAGTACTTC. This chain links TRBV7-2 with TRBJ2-4; D gene uncertain. Trimming cost V 0 bases and J 3 bases, with 6 bases left between them. The CDR3 is 14 amino acids. CDR1 is SGHTA and CDR2 is FQGNSA in the germline V gene.

In its sample, this clonotype was seen many times. The chain combines TRBV7-2 with TRBJ2-7; D uncertain. The germline V gene encodes CDR1 SGHTA and CDR2 FQGNSA. This CDR3 spans 14 amino acids. Trimming stripped 1 base from V and 0 bases from J, with 7 bases between. The CDR3 protein is CASSLGVGSYEQYF. Here the CDR3 DNA reads TGTGCCAGCAGCTTAGGAGTAGGCTCCTACGAGCAGTACTTC.

There are a few counts of this clonotype. The chain combines TRBV14 with TRBJ2-7, with no clear D. This CDR3 is built from 12 residues. The germline gives CDR1 SGHDN, CDR2 FVKESK. Trimming left V 2 bases short and J 7 bases short, with 9 bases between. CDR3 loop: CASSQTPQEQYV. CDR3 bases: TGTGCCAGCAGCCAAACTCCCCAGGAGCAGTACGTC.

The CDR3 DNA is TGTGCCAGCAGCGTAAAGGGCACAGATACGCAGTATTTT. Residues: CASSVKGTDTQYF. The V call is TRBV9, the J call TRBJ2-3; D is unresolved. Trimming pared 1 base from V and 1 base from J, leaving 4 bases between. The CDR3 loop spans 13 amino acids. CDR1 is SGDLS, CDR2 YYNGEE, per germline.

This chain links TRBV18 with TRBJ1-1; D unclear. The CDR3 has 14 residues. Germline V lookup: CDR1 KGHSH, CDR2 LQKENI. Trimming shortened V by 0 bases and J by 7 bases, and 12 bases separated the two germline ends. CDR3 protein: CASSPPLGNYEAFF. The CDR3 DNA reads as TGTGCCAGCTCACCACCTCTGGGGAACTATGAAGCTTTCTTT.

V gene TRBV30 combines with J gene TRBJ2-5; TRBD2 matches at 7 bases. The junction had 7 bases not matched to a gene; V was cut back by 4 bases and J by 5 bases. The CDR3 runs 13 residues. Germline V lookup: CDR1 GTSNPN, CDR2 SVGIG (reference sequence). The CDR3 DNA reads TGTGCCTGGAAAGTTAAAGCGGGGGAGACCCAGTACTTC. It translates to CAWKVKAGETQYF.

V is TRBV5-1 and J is TRBJ1-6, with 7 bases aligning to TRBD1. The trim removed 4 bases at V and 7 bases at J, leaving 8 bases unmatched. This CDR3 has 15 amino acids. From germline, CDR1 is SGHRS and CDR2 YFSETQ. CDR3 in amino acids: CASSQRTGQNSPLHF. The DNA for the CDR3 is TGCGCCAGCAGCCAACGGACAGGACAGAATTCACCCCTCCACTTT.

This clonotype came up a few times. The chain is built from TRBV10-3 and TRBJ2-5; 8 nucleotides agree with TRBD1. CDR1 and CDR2 from the germline V gene are ENHRY and SYGVKD. The CDR3 runs to 13 residues. Trimming at V came to 6 bases and at J to 4 bases, leaving 4 bases not matched to a gene. CDR3 DNA: TGTGCCATCAGCCCCGGACAGGGAGAGACCCAGTACTTC. This translates into CAISPGQGETQYF.

V usage is TRBV5-1 and J usage is TRBJ2-7; D may be TRBD2 (6 bases). V gave up 4 bases and J gave up 4 bases, with 24 bases separating them. This CDR3 comprises 17 residues. In germline, CDR1 is SGHRS, CDR2 YFSETQ. The CDR3 coding sequence is TGCGCCAGCAGCCTTACTTGGGAGGTTGAGCCGGATTACGAGCAGTACGTC. Translated: CASSLTWEVEPDYEQYV.

J is TRBJ2-3 and V is TRBV4-3; tentatively, D is TRBD2 (6 bases). This CDR3 has 17 amino acids. Deletions cut 3 bases from V and 5 bases from J, with 21 bases between. CDR1 is LGHNA, CDR2 YSLEER, per germline. The CDR3 sequence is CASSHRPGAIAQDTQYF. CDR3 bases: TGCGCCAGCAGCCACAGACCGGGAGCTATCGCCCAAGATACGCAGTATTTT.

This chain joins TRBV7-6 and TRBJ2-3, with D tentatively TRBD1 (6 bases). V was cut by 5 bases and J by 4 bases, with 19 bases left in between. Per germline, CDR1 SGHVS and CDR2 FNYEAQ. The CDR3 spans 16 residues. The CDR3 nucleotides are TGTGCCAGCAGCAACATCAGGGGCTTGGAGGCAGATACGCAGTATTTT. It encodes CASSNIRGLEADTQYF. The full variable domain, completed using reference TRBV7-6 and TRBJ2-3, is GAGVSQSPRYKVTKRGQDVALRCDPISGHVSLYWYRQALGQGPEFLTYFNYEAQQDKSGLPNDRFSAERPEGSISTLTIQRTEQRDSAMYRCASSNIRGLEADTQYFGPGTRLTVL.

This clonotype occurred a few times. The V gene is TRBV7-9, the J gene TRBJ1-2; no clear D gene. Germline CDR1 reads SEHNR; CDR2 reads FQNEAQ (reference sequence). Trimming took off 5 bases at V and 0 bases at J, with 10 bases between the two ends. CDR3 length: 14 amino acids. The CDR3 loop reads CASSPWRANYGYTF. The DNA for the CDR3 is TGTGCCAGCAGCCCCTGGCGAGCTAACTATGGCTACACCTTC. Using reference TRBV7-9 and TRBJ1-2 for the parts outside the CDR3, the full variable domain is DTGVSQNPRHKITKRGQNVTFRCDPISEHNRLYWYRQTLGQGPEFLTYFQNEAQLEKSRLLSDRFSAERPKGSFSTLEIQRTEQGDSAMYLCASSPWRANYGYTFGSGTRLTVV.

This clonotype was counted between two and nine times. This chain joins TRBV11-2 and TRBJ1-1; D gene ambiguous. This CDR3 is built from 14 residues. Germline values: CDR1 SGHAT, CDR2 FQNNGV. Trimming stripped 0 bases from V and 1 base from J, with 6 bases between. CDR3 bases: TGTGCCAGCAGCTTAGATCTGCGGAACACTGAAGCTTTCTTT. As protein: CASSLDLRNTEAFF.

The J gene is TRBJ2-7, the V gene TRBV6-2 or TRBV6-3, with 7 bases fitting TRBD2. The CDR3 has 12 residues. Per the germline V gene, CDR1 is MNHEY and CDR2 is SVGEGT. The ends lost 2 bases at V and 7 bases at J; junction bases unmatched: 2. The CDR3 region has the DNA TGTGCCAGCAGTTACAGGGAGGGGGAGCAGTACGTC. Translation: CASSYREGEQYV.